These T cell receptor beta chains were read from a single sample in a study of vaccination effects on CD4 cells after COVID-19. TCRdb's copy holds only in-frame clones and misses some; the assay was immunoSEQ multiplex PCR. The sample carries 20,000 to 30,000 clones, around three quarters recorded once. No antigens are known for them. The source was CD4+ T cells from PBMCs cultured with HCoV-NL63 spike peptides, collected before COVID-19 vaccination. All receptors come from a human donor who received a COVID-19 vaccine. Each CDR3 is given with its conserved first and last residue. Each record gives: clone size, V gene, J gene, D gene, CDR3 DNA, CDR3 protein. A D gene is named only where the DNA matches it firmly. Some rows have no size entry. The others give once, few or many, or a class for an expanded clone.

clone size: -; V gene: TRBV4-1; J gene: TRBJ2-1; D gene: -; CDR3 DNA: TGCGCCAGCAGCCAAGTTGGCAGGCTGACGAATGAGCAGTTCTTC; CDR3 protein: CASSQVGRLTNEQFF
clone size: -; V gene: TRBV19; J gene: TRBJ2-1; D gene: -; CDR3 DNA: TGTGCCAGTAGTACCGAAGACAGTAACTTGGGAAATGAGCAGTTCTTC; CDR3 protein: CASSTEDSNLGNEQFF
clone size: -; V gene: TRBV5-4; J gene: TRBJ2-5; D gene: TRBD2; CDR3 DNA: TGTGCCAGCAGCTTGCCTAGCGGGTACCAAGAGACCCAGTACTTC; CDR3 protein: CASSLPSGYQETQYF
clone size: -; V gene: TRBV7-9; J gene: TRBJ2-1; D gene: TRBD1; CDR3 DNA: TGTGCCAGCAGCGCGCGAGGGCAGGGGGTCTACAATGAGCAGTTCTTC; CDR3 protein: CASSARGQGVYNEQFF
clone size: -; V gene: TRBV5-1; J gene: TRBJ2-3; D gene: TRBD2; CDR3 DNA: TGCGCCAGCAGCTCCGGGACTATAGCGGGGCCAGATACGCAGTATTTT; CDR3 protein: CASSSGTIAGPDTQYF
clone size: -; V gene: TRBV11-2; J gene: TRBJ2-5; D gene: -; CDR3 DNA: TGTGCCAGCAGCATAAACCCCTCCGGGTACCAAGAGACCCAGTACTTC; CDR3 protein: CASSINPSGYQETQYF
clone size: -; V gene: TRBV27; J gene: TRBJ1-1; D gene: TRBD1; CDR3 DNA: TGTGCCAGCAGTTTATATGGACAGGGGGCATCAAGTGAAGCTTTCTTT; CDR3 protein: CASSLYGQGASSEAFF
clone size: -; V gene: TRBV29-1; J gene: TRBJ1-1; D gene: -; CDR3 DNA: TGCAGCGTTGAAGTCTCTATGAACACTGAAGCTTTCTTT; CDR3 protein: CSVEVSMNTEAFF
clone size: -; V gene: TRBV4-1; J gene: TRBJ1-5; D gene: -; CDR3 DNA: TGCGCCAGCAGCCATCCTGCGGACCAGCCCCAGCATTTT; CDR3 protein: CASSHPADQPQHF
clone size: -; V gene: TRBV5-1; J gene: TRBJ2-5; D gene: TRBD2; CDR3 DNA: TGCGCCAGCAGCCTACAAAGCGGGGGCCAAGAGACCCAGTACTTC; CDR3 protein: CASSLQSGGQETQYF
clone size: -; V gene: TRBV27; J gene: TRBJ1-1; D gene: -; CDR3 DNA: TGTGCCAGCAGTTTTGACAGGACGAACACTGAAGCTTTCTTT; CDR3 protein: CASSFDRTNTEAFF
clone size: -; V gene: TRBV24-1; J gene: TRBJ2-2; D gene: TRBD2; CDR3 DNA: TGTGCCACCAGTGATAACCTAGCGGGGGACACCGGGGAGCTGTTTTTT; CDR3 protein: CATSDNLAGDTGELFF
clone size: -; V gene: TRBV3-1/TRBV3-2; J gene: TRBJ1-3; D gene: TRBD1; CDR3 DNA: TGTGCCAGCAGCCAGAGCCCGACAGGGTTCGGCTCTGGAAACACCATATATTTT; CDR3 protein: CASSQSPTGFGSGNTIYF
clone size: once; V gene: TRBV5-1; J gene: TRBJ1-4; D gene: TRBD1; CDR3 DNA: TGCGCCAGCAGCCCCCCGACAGGGGGCTCTGAAAAACTGTTTTTT; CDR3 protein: CASSPPTGGSEKLFF
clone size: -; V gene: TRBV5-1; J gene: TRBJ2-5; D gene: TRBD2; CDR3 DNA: TGCGCCAGCAGCTTGGACGGGAGGGCCGATGAGACCCAGTACTTC; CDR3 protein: CASSLDGRADETQYF
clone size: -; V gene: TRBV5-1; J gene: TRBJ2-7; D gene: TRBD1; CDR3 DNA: TGCGCCAGCAGCTGGTCCAGGGGGAATTCCTACGAGCAGTACTTC; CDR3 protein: CASSWSRGNSYEQYF
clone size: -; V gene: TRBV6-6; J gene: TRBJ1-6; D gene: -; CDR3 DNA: TGTGCCAGCAGTTACTCTAGGACAGATAATTCACCCCTCCACTTT; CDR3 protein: CASSYSRTDNSPLHF
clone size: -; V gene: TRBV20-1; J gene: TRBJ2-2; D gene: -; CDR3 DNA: TGCAGTGCTAGTAGATCCGGGGGCAGATCCGGGGAGCTGTTTTTT; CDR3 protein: CSASRSGGRSGELFF
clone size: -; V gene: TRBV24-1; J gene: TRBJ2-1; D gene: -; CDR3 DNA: TGTGCCACCAGTCGACGTGGGGGCAATGAGCAGTTCTTC; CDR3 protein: CATSRRGGNEQFF
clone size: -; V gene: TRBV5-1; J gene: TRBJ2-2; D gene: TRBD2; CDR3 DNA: TGCGCCAGCAGCGAAACTAGCGGGGCGAACACCGGGGAGCTGTTTTTT; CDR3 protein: CASSETSGANTGELFF
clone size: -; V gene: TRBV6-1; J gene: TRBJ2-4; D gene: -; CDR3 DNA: TGTGCCAGCAGTGAAAAGGGGGGAAAAAACATTCAGTACTTC; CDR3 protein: CASSEKGGKNIQYF
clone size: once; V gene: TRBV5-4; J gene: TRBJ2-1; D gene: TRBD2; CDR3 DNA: TGTGCCAGCAGCGATGGGACTAGCGGGAGAAGGTATGAGCAGTTCTTC; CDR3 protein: CASSDGTSGRRYEQFF
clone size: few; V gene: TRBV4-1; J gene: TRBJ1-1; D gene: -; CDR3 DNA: TGCGCCAGCAGCCAAGAACAGGCTAGGACTGAAGCTTTCTTT; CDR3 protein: CASSQEQARTEAFF
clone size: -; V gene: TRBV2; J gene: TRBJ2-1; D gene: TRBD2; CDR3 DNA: TGTGCCAGCAGTGTCCAGAGCGGGATCGACTACTACTACAATGAGCAGTTCTTC; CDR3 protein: CASSVQSGIDYYYNEQFF
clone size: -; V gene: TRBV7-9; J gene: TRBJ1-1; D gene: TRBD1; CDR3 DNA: TGTGCCAGCAGCCACTGGACAGGGATGAACACTGAAGCTTTCTTT; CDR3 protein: CASSHWTGMNTEAFF
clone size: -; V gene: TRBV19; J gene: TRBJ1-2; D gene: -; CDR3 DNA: TGTGCCAGTATCAATCCCGGACACTCCTATGGCTACACCTTC; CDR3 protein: CASINPGHSYGYTF
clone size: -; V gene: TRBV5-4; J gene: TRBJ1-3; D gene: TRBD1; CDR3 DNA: TGTGCCAGCAGCTTGGATAGACAGGGCTCTGGAAACACCATATATTTT; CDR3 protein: CASSLDRQGSGNTIYF
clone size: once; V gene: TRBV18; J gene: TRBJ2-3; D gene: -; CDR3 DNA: TGTGCCAGCTCACCTCCAGATACGCAGTATTTT; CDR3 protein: CASSPPDTQYF
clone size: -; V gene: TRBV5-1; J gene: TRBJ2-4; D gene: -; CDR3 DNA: TGCGCCAGCAGCGGAAACAGTGGGATGGCCAAAAACATTCAGTACTTC; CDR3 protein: CASSGNSGMAKNIQYF
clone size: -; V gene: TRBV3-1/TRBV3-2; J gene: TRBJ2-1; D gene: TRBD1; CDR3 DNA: TGTGCCAGCAGCCAGGGACAGGGGAACTTCAATGAGCAGTTCTTC; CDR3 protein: CASSQGQGNFNEQFF
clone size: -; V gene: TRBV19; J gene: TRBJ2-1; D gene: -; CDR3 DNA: TGTGCCATCAGGAGCTCCTACAATGAGCAGTTCTTC; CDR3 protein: CAIRSSYNEQFF
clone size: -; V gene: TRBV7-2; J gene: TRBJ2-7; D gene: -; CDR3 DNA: TGTGCCAGCAGCCATCCCCTCAAGGGCATGGTAGACGAGCAGTACTTC; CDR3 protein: CASSHPLKGMVDEQYF
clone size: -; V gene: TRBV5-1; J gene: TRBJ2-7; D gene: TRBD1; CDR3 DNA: TGCGCCAGCAGTTCTGGTGGGACAGGGGGCCAGGGAGAGCAGTACTTC; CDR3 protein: CASSSGGTGGQGEQYF
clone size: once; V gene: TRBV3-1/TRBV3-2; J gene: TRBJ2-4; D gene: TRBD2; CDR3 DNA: TGTGCCAGCAGCCAAAGACTCGGCGGGGGGGTAGCCAAAAACATTCAGTACTTC; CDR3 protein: CASSQRLGGGVAKNIQYF
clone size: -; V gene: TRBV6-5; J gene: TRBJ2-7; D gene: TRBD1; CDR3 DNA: TGTGCCAGCAGTTACTCCAGACAGGGCTCCTACGAGCAGTACTTC; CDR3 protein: CASSYSRQGSYEQYF
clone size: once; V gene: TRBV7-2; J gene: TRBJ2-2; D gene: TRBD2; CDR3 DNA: TGTGCCAGCAGCTTAGAGCCAGGGACTAGCTGGAACACCGGGGAGCTGTTTTTT; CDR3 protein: CASSLEPGTSWNTGELFF